The 6 T cell receptor beta chains in this list originate from one sample, sequenced in a study of response to subunit inactivated influenza vaccine. TCRdb reanalysed the RT-PCR reads using MiXCR and keeps one entry per CDR3 protein. The sample carries about 540,000 distinct CDR3 sequences, about 14% recorded once. The sequences come from PBMCs from blood, collected 11 to 12 days after vaccination. The receptors shown here come from a man in his fifties or sixties who received an inactivated influenza vaccine.

The chain links TRBV2 to TRBJ1-1; TRBD1 matches 7 bases. The CDR3 sequence is 14 residues long. The V gene end was trimmed by 6 bases and the J gene end by 7 bases; junction bases not matched to a gene: 11. CDR1 is SNHLY, CDR2 FYNNEI, per germline. The CDR3 is CASRVDRALGEAFF. CDR3 in DNA: TGTGCCAGCAGGGTAGACAGGGCTTTGGGTGAAGCTTTCTTT.

This clonotype was counted a few times. V gene TRBV29-1 combines with J gene TRBJ2-1; TRBD2 agrees at 8 bases. Germline CDR1 SQVTM, CDR2 ANQGSEA. The J segment lost 1 base and the V segment lost 3 bases, leaving 8 bases of the junction unmatched. The CDR3 is made up of 16 amino acids. The CDR3, as DNA: TGCAGCGTTGAGCGTCTAGCGGGCCCATCCTACAATGAGCAGTTCTTC. Encoded protein: CSVERLAGPSYNEQFF.

This chain joins TRBV27 and TRBJ2-1; D remains ambiguous. CDR3 length: 14 residues. V was trimmed by 3 bases and J by 6 bases, leaving 12 bases between them. The germline CDR1 and CDR2 sequences are MNHEY and SMNVEV (reference sequence). The CDR3 loop reads CASSFAGPANEQFF. Written as DNA, the CDR3 is TGTGCCAGCAGTTTCGCCGGCCCGGCCAATGAGCAGTTCTTC.

The chain carries TRBV20-1 and TRBJ2-1, with TRBD2 identical over 7 bases. The CDR3 runs to 17 residues. Trimming removed 0 bases from V and 3 bases from J; junction bases left unmatched: 11. The germline V gene has CDR1 DFQATT and CDR2 SNEGSKA (reference sequence). This CDR3 is CSAREIAASGYYNEQFF. DNA of the CDR3: TGCAGTGCTAGAGAAATCGCGGCTAGCGGATACTACAATGAGCAGTTCTTC.

This clonotype was observed a few times. This chain links TRBV4-3 with TRBJ2-3; D might be TRBD1 (5 bases). The V and J ends lost 4 bases and 0 bases respectively, with 11 bases between them. The germline V gene has CDR1 LGHNA and CDR2 YSLEER. This CDR3 has 15 amino acids. The CDR3 reads CASSRGVGSTDTQYF. In DNA, the CDR3 is TGCGCCAGCAGCCGGGGCGTCGGTAGCACAGATACGCAGTATTTT.

This clonotype was detected a few times. The genes are TRBV12-3 or TRBV12-4 and TRBJ2-2, with D possibly being TRBD1 (5 bases). Trimming removed 5 bases at V and 7 bases at J, with 8 bases between. The CDR3 totals 12 residues. The chain's CDR3 is CASSPQGGELFF. DNA of the CDR3: TGTGCCAGCAGTCCCCAGGGCGGGGAGCTGTTTTTT.